This T cell receptor beta chain was recorded in a study of CD8+ T cells in alopecia areata (dated by TCRdb to 2017 to 2018). For the study in its entirety: The treated patients, all with moderate-to-severe alopecia areata, were enrolled in an open-label pilot trial of oral tofacitinib given at 5 to 10 mg twice daily. RNA was extracted with the PAXgene miRNA kit for fixed scalp, the miRNeasy kit for PBMCs, and the RNeasy kit for mouse skin. Disease severity in treated patients was measured with the SALT score, which quantifies the percentage of affected scalp surface area. High-throughput TCRbeta sequencing was used to examine T cell clonal expansion in alopecia areata in both the C3H/HeJ mouse model and human patients. Scalp clonality was compared across normal scalp (n=4), patchy alopecia areata scalp (n=8), and alopecia totalis/universalis scalp (n=8). Biopsies were taken from tofacitinib-treated patients at baseline and again at 4 and 24 weeks into treatment, and several of those patients also had a later scalp biopsy. Patients received tofacitinib for 6 to 18 months and were then followed off drug for 6 months to check for delayed response and recurrence. In humans, TCRbeta sequencing was performed on scalp tissue and on sorted CD4+ and CD8+ peripheral blood T cells from healthy controls and from patients with patchy or totalis/universalis alopecia areata. TCRbeta CDR3 regions were amplified by immunoSEQ multiplex PCR with 35 Vbeta forward and 13 Jbeta reverse primers.

Between the V and J ends, shortened by 10 bases and 0 bases respectively, the junction contains 13 bases. CDR1 and CDR2, looked up from the germline V gene, are MNHEY and SVGAGI. The CDR3 starts with the cysteine, ends with the phenylalanine, and has 13 residues. Of the read, only the CDR3 DNA is kept; its 39 bases are in frame from base 1. Here is what the overall study found, with its caveats: Unlike mouse skin, which is dominated by gammadelta T cells, normal human skin has resident alphabeta T cells that are also sequenced, and this complicates analysis of the scalp TCR repertoire. TCR sequences shared between patients were less clear than in mice, possibly partly because of HLA diversity in the patient population. The treated cohort was small, with a single nonresponder, so links between baseline CD8+ expansion and response need larger studies. With tofacitinib, both scalp clonality and the number of expanded CD8+ clones among the top 100 scalp clones went down significantly. Lesional scalp, especially in alopecia totalis/universalis, showed higher clonality and more expanded CD8+ clones than normal scalp, suggesting antigenic drive. During tofacitinib treatment, many expanded lesional clones remained in scalp and blood, and this persistence may partly explain relapse after treatment is stopped.

This clone was observed a handful of times. Its antigen is not yet known. One base away there is no much larger clone; base qualities are not given. The method behind the library was the immunoSEQ multiplex PCR assay. To provide template for TCR sequencing, every sample had RNA extracted and reverse transcribed into cDNA. SuperScript III was used to make first-strand cDNA, primed with a 2:1 mix of oligo-dT and random hexamers. Amplification bias was assessed with a synthetic immune receptor repertoire, and residual bias was removed computationally. The published analysis was carried out like this. After raw reads were preprocessed to remove errors, the CDR3 was defined following IMGT conventions as running from the conserved cysteine to phenylalanine. To get clonality, Shannon entropy was normalized by log2 of the number of productive unique TCRs and the result was subtracted from 1. Whether each scalp clone was CD4 or CD8 was inferred by checking scalp TCRbeta sequences against the CD4 and CD8 repertoires from sorted blood. As stored in TCRdb, this immuneACCESS dataset retains in-frame rearrangements with V and J assigned. A fraction of the clones does not appear; measured against another copy, unresolved V genes explain less than half of the discrepancy, and the remainder lacks a known reason. That table furnishes V, J and clone size, whereas the DNA furnished D and trimming. For this sample there are about 260,000 clones; roughly 60% appear just once. The ten largest clones add up to about 0.88% of the sample.

In light of the paper, this sample's treatment or condition label describes: oral pan-JAK inhibitor, 5-10 mg twice daily. Lesional scalp punch biopsies and peripheral blood were collected from alopecia areata patients. PBMCs were isolated by density centrifugation and stained for CD3, CD4 and CD8, and CD4+ and CD8+ T cells were sorted on a FACSAria. The TCR originated in a human donor with alopecia areata. The chain uses TRBV6-5 and TRBJ2-7, with a tentative D call of TRBD1 or TRBD2, each matching 5 bases. This specimen consisted of CD4+ T cells sorted from blood, obtained around week 54, from a patient treated with tofacitinib. Read as DNA, the sequence is TGTGCCATCAGCCGGGACGGCTCCTACGAGCAGTACTTC. Translation gives CAISRDGSYEQYF.